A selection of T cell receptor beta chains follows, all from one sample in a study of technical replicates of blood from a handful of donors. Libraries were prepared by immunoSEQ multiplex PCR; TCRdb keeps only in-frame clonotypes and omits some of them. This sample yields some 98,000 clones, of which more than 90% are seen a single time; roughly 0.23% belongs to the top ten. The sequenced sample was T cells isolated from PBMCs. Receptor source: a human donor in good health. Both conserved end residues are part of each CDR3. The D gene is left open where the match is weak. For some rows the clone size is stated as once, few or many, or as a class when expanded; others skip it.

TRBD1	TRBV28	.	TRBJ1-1	CASSFRGGLRGWTEAFF	TGTGCCAGCAGTTTTCGTGGGGGGCTCAGGGGGTGGACTGAAGCTTTCTTT
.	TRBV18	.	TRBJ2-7	CASSLASYEQYF	TGTGCCAGCTCACTAGCCAGCTACGAGCAGTACTTC
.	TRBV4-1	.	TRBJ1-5	CASSQEGGDNQPQHF	TGCGCCAGCAGCCAAGAGGGGGGGGACAATCAGCCCCAGCATTTT
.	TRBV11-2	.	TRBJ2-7	CASSLDFPQYHEQYF	TGTGCCAGCAGCTTAGATTTTCCCCAGTATCACGAGCAGTACTTC
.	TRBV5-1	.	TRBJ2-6	CASSLSGWYNSGANVLTF	TGCGCCAGCAGCTTAAGTGGTTGGTACAACTCTGGGGCCAACGTCCTGACTTTC
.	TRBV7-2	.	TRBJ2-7	CASRPGLRGHEQYF	TGTGCCAGCAGACCGGGACTCCGGGGCCACGAGCAGTACTTC
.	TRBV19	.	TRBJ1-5	CASSLRGGRYSNQPQHF	TGTGCCAGTAGCCTGAGAGGAGGACGTTATAGCAATCAGCCCCAGCATTTT
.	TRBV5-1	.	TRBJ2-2	CASSLTKPGVLTGELFF	TGCGCCAGCAGCTTGACTAAACCGGGAGTACTCACCGGGGAGCTGTTTTTT
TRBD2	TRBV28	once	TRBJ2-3	CAAETSGLSTDTQYF	TGTGCCGCCGAGACTAGCGGACTTAGCACAGATACGCAGTATTTT
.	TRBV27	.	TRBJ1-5	CASSYRPTAPDQPQHF	TGTGCCAGCAGCTATAGGCCCACAGCCCCCGATCAGCCCCAGCATTTT
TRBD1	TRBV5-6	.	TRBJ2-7	CASSPNLGTGSYEQYF	TGTGCCAGCAGCCCTAACCTCGGGACAGGGTCCTACGAGCAGTACTTC
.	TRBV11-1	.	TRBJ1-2	CASSFQGMDYGYTF	TGTGCCAGCAGCTTCCAGGGGATGGATTATGGCTACACCTTC
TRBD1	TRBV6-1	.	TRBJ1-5	CASRITTGDGQPQHF	TGTGCCAGCAGAATAACGACAGGGGATGGTCAGCCCCAGCATTTT
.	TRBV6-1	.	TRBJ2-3	CASRPSALVDTQYF	TGTGCCAGCAGACCTAGCGCCTTGGTCGATACGCAGTATTTT
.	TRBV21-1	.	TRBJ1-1	CASSRPDRHTEAFF	TGTGCCAGCAGCAGGCCCGACAGACACACTGAAGCTTTCTTT
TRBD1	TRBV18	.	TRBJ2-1	CASSPPNQGAYEQFF	TGTGCCAGCTCACCACCGAACCAGGGGGCATATGAGCAGTTCTTC
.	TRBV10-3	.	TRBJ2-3	CAISGSTDTQYF	TGTGCCATCAGCGGTAGCACAGATACGCAGTATTTT
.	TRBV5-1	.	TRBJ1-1	CASSLGTSNTEAFF	TGCGCCAGCAGCTTGGGGACATCGAACACTGAAGCTTTCTTT
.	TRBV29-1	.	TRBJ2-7	CSARLKKRTYEQYF	TGCAGCGCTCGACTCAAAAAGCGGACTTACGAGCAGTACTTC
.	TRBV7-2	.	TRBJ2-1	CASSLNPAPGGNEQFF	TGTGCCAGCAGCTTAAACCCAGCCCCCGGCGGGAATGAGCAGTTCTTC
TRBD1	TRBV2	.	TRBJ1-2	CASRELGQGLRLVYGYTF	TGTGCCAGCAGAGAACTGGGACAGGGGCTGAGACTAGTCTATGGCTACACCTTC
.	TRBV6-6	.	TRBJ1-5	CASSYWQGSNQPQHF	TGTGCCAGCAGTTACTGGCAGGGGAGCAATCAGCCCCAGCATTTT
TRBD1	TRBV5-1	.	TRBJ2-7	CASSQEPGQGVLYF	TGCGCCAGCAGCCAGGAACCGGGACAGGGAGTTCTGTACTTC
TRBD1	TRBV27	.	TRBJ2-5	CASSLFRGQGETQYF	TGTGCCAGCAGTTTATTCAGGGGGCAGGGAGAGACCCAGTACTTC
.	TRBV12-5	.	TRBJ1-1	CASGSTVNTEAFF	TGTGCTAGTGGTTCAACAGTGAACACTGAAGCTTTCTTT
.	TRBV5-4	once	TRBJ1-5	CASSFGGRNQPQHF	TGTGCCAGCAGCTTCGGGGGGCGGAATCAGCCCCAGCATTTT
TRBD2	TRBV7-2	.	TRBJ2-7	CASSSGLGGYEQYF	TGTGCCAGCAGCTCGGGACTAGGAGGCTACGAGCAGTACTTC
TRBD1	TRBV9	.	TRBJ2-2	CASSGTGNLGELFF	TGTGCCAGCAGCGGGACAGGGAACCTCGGGGAGCTGTTTTTT
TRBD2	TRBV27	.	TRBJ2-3	CASSHLAGASTDTQYF	TGTGCCAGCAGTCATCTAGCGGGGGCTAGCACAGATACGCAGTATTTT
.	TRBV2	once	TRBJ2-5	CASTQRSGAETQYF	TGTGCCAGCACCCAAAGGTCAGGGGCAGAGACCCAGTACTTC
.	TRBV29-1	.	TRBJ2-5	CSVSSQEETQYF	TGCAGCGTTTCTAGTCAAGAAGAGACCCAGTACTTC
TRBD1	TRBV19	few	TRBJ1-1	CARGQGQWWTEAFF	TGTGCCAGAGGACAGGGGCAATGGTGGACTGAAGCTTTCTTT
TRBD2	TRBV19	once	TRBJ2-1	CASSIASGNYNEQFF	TGTGCCAGTAGTATAGCTAGCGGGAACTACAATGAGCAGTTCTTC
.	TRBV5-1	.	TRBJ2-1	CASSPGTRGSYNEQFF	TGCGCCAGCAGCCCGGGGACTCGCGGCTCCTACAATGAGCAGTTCTTC
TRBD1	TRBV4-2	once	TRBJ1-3	CASSLDRGRVHTIYF	TGTGCCAGCAGCCTCGACAGGGGAAGGGTCCACACCATATATTTT
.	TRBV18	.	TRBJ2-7	CASSPLDRSYEQYF	TGTGCCAGCTCACCTTTGGACAGATCATACGAGCAGTACTTC
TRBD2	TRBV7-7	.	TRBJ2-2	CASSSGTNTGELFF	TGTGCCAGTTCTAGCGGGACGAACACCGGGGAGCTGTTTTTT
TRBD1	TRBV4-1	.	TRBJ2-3	CASSQLPGQGADTQYF	TGCGCCAGCAGCCAACTTCCGGGACAGGGTGCAGATACGCAGTATTTT
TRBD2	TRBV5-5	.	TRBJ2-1	CASSLVRTSHEQFF	TGTGCCAGCAGCCTGGTACGGACTAGTCATGAGCAGTTCTTC
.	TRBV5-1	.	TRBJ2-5	CASSLGQSQETQYF	TGCGCCAGCAGCTTAGGACAGAGTCAAGAGACCCAGTACTTC
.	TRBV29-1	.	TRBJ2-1	CSVPIPNNEQFF	TGCAGCGTTCCCATCCCCAACAATGAGCAGTTCTTC
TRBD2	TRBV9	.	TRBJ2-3	CASSGGSSLNTQYF	TGTGCCAGCAGCGGCGGGAGCAGCCTAAATACGCAGTATTTT
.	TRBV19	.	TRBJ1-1	CASSRSARMNTEAFF	TGTGCCAGTAGTAGGTCGGCGCGGATGAACACTGAAGCTTTCTTT
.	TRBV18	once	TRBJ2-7	CASSPDSDEQYF	TGTGCCAGCTCACCGGACAGCGACGAGCAGTACTTC
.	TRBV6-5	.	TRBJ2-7	CASRRYQGYEQYF	TGTGCCAGCAGACGCTATCAGGGGTACGAGCAGTACTTC
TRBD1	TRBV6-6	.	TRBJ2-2	CASSYSSGGGGELFF	TGTGCCAGCAGTTACTCCTCAGGGGGCGGGGGGGAGCTGTTTTTT
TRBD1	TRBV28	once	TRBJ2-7	CASSSAWDRDYEQYF	TGTGCCAGCAGTTCCGCTTGGGACAGAGACTACGAGCAGTACTTC
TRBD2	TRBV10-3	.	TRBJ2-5	CAIKPASGLAGQETQYF	TGTGCCATCAAACCCGCTAGCGGACTAGCGGGACAAGAGACCCAGTACTTC
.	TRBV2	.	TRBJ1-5	CASSRQGGQPQHF	TGTGCCAGCAGCCGGCAGGGCGGACAGCCCCAGCATTTT
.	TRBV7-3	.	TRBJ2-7	CASSPRQANYEQYF	TGTGCCAGCAGCCCAAGACAGGCAAACTACGAGCAGTACTTC
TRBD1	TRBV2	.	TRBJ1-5	CASSEKGRQGEYQPQHF	TGTGCCAGCAGTGAGAAAGGGCGACAGGGAGAATATCAGCCCCAGCATTTT